This entry lists 5 T cell receptor beta chains sequenced from one sample in a study of CXCR3-negative and CXCR3-positive naive CD8 T cells. The study's findings and limits: For CXCR3-positive naive cells, TRB CDR3s were more hydrophobic than those of CXCR3-negative naive cells.

The authors prepared UMI-labeled TRB cDNA libraries by 5' RACE. TCRdb re-called the 5' RACE reads and gives one entry per CDR3 protein, without DNA. The table lists about 120,000 distinct CDR3 sequences. No cognate antigen is known for these TCRs. Sequenced sample: naive CXCR3+ CD8+ T cells from blood. Described subset: CD45RO-CCR7+CD27+CD95- naive CD8+ T cells expressing CXCR3 (TNR3+). These receptors were taken from a human donor in good health. Some clones in this sample may be carry-over from other donors' samples.

This rearrangement joins TRBV13 to TRBJ1-1; TCRdb proposes TRBD1, but this gene call is untestable without DNA. This CDR3 has 12 amino acids. CDR1 is PRHDT and CDR2 is FYEKMQ in the germline V gene (reference sequence). The CDR3 sequence is CASSPRTAQAFF.

The chain carries TRBV29-1 and TRBJ1-1. CDR3 length: 12 residues. Looked up from germline, CDR1 is SQVTM and CDR2 is ANQGSEA. This CDR3 reads CSVEGVKYGAFF.

V usage is TRBV11-2 and J usage is TRBJ2-7; as DNA is missing, the TRBD2 call by TCRdb cannot be tested. The CDR3 totals 14 residues. Germline V gene sequence: CDR1 SGHAT, CDR2 FQNNGV. CDR3 protein: CASSLGGTFYEQYF.

The chain couples TRBV29-1 to TRBJ2-3; TCRdb proposes TRBD1, but this gene call is untestable without DNA. This CDR3 is 16 amino acids long. Germline V gives CDR1 SQVTM, CDR2 ANQGSEA. The CDR3 loop reads CSVAVVPWDSTDTQYF.

The CDR3 loop is CATRGVANEQFF. The chain is built from TRBV7-6 and TRBJ2-1; as DNA is missing, the TRBD1 call by TCRdb cannot be tested. The CDR3 covers 12 residues. CDR1 and CDR2 from the germline V gene are SGHVS and FNYEAQ.